This TCR beta chain appears in the sequencing data of a study of Graves' ophthalmopathy and Graves' hyperthyroidism (dated by TCRdb to between 2018 and 2020). Regarding the study in general: Peripheral blood was collected at initial diagnosis, prior to any treatment. To tell Graves' ophthalmopathy apart from Graves' hyperthyroidism, and to predict which patients would progress to ophthalmopathy, the study relied on TCR beta repertoire signatures. In total, over 130 blood samples were TCR-sequenced: 40 to 45 ophthalmopathy, some 80 hyperthyroidism and 17 hyperthyroidism-to-ophthalmopathy patients. To explore V-J signatures that distinguish ophthalmopathy from hyperthyroidism, a discovery set of 100 patients was enrolled, made up of over 40 with ophthalmopathy and around 60 with stable hyperthyroidism. An independent validation cohort comprised 18 hyperthyroidism patients and over 15 patients who later progressed from hyperthyroidism to ophthalmopathy. T-cell repertoires of thyroid tissue and blood were compared in 5 or 6 hyperthyroidism patients. After sampling, hyperthyroidism patients received methimazole starting at 30 mg daily, and ophthalmopathy patients received high-dose intravenous methylprednisolone.

Findings and caveats that apply to the study as a whole: No statistical method was used to set the sample size in advance, and the investigators knew which group each participant was assigned to. The 13-signature model separated ophthalmopathy from stable hyperthyroidism with 85% to 90% sensitivity and about 81% specificity in cross-validation, and 80%/75% in the test set. Most expanded thyroid clonotypes with a frequency above 0.001 also appeared in blood, which suggests that blood repertoires may reflect the immune response in the thyroid. In validation, the model predicted ophthalmopathy progression with more than 55% sensitivity and approximately 72% specificity; 12 predicted patients were CT-confirmed with GO in a median of 6.5 months.

Ophthalmopathy patients were characterized by moderately to severely active disease, a Clinical Activity Score of at least 3, a NOSPECS grade of at least 4, and a disease duration under 3 months. Patients were excluded if they had other autoimmune diseases, uncontrolled infections, pregnancy or lactation. Diagnosis was based on clinical symptoms, serum thyroxine, TRAb, thyroid ultrasound and orbital computed tomography. Using Ficoll-Paque density gradient centrifugation, PBMCs were isolated from 9 to 10 ml of fresh peripheral blood. Trizol reagent was used to extract the total RNA, and its quality was then checked on an Agilent 2100 Bioanalyzer. The CDR3 spans 15 residues, from the cysteine through the phenylalanine. Just the 45-base CDR3 DNA is kept, in frame starting at base 1. V lost 4 bases and J lost 11 bases, and the count of bases not matched to a germline gene is 13. The germline V gene sets CDR1 to SGHVS and CDR2 to FQNEAQ.

For repertoire sequencing, the TCR beta CDR3 regions were amplified from RNA transcripts. HTBI primers and the Qiagen OneStep RT-PCR kit were used in a first-round RT-PCR, which was followed by a second-round multiplex PCR, size selection and purification. Libraries were sequenced paired-end with 100 bp reads on an Illumina HiSeq2000. As for the authors' bioinformatics: Reads were processed with SOAPnuke, discarding reads with adapters, uncalled bases, mean Phred below 15, or no exact constant-primer or identifier match. COPE v1.2.5 was used to merge high-quality paired reads. Each unique nucleotide sequence was treated as a clonotype, and MiTCR v1.1 was used to align the clonotypes to the IMGT TRB V, D and J references. Analysis was restricted to V-J combinations with a frequency above 0.0001, which covered about 99% of repertoires. For each V-J combination, a TCR clonal expansion and chaos score was defined as the ratio of F50 clonal expansion to chaos observed in the TCRdist matrix. Welch's t-statistics and random forest were used to reduce features to some 13 V-J combinations, which were fed into a naive Bayes classifier. Thyroid-blood repertoire similarity was quantified with the Morisita-Horn index. The public reads were run again by TCRdb, first through fastp at Q25 and then through MiXCR, and only productive beta chains were kept. Entries that share a CDR3 protein sequence are merged under the most common genes and DNA. The V and J calls were determined by TCRdb, not by the authors. This sample holds 650,000 to 800,000 distinct CDR3 sequences; approximately 39% were observed only once. The ten largest account for roughly 3% of the sample.

This clonotype was detected only once. Its antigen is currently not known. Base quality data are lacking; no much larger clone is found one base away. One read gives only weak evidence. This TCR was recovered from an adult man with Graves' ophthalmopathy. This chain joins TRBV7-8 to TRBJ1-4; TRBD1 lines up with 7 middle nucleotides. Sequencing used peripheral blood. The DNA sequence reads TGTGCCAGCAGCTCCAGCCGTACGGGGACAGCGAAACTGTTTTTT. Translated, this is CASSSSRTGTAKLFF.